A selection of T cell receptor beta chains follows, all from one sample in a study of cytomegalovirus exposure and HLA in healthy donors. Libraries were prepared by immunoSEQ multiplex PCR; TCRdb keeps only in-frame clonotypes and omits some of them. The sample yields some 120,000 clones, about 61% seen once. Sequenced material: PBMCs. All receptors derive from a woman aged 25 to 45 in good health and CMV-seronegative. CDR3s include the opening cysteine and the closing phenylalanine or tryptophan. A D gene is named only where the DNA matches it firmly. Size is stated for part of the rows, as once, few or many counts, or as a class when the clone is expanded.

CDR3aa: CASSQQQGPSETQYF
CDR3nt: TGCGCCAGCAGCCAACAGCAGGGCCCGTCAGAGACCCAGTACTTC
j_gene: TRBJ2-5
d_gene: -
v_gene: TRBV4-1
abundance: once

CDR3aa: CASSRETTTSGQETQYF
CDR3nt: TGTGCCAGCAGCCGAGAGACAACAACTAGCGGCCAAGAGACCCAGTACTTC
j_gene: TRBJ2-5
d_gene: TRBD2
v_gene: TRBV4-2
abundance: -

CDR3aa: CASRFGQGWTEAFF
CDR3nt: TGTGCCAGCAGGTTCGGACAGGGGTGGACTGAAGCTTTCTTT
j_gene: TRBJ1-1
d_gene: TRBD1
v_gene: TRBV5-6
abundance: -

CDR3aa: CASSPGNNNEQFF
CDR3nt: TGTGCCAGCAGTCCCGGGAACAACAATGAGCAGTTCTTC
j_gene: TRBJ2-1
d_gene: -
v_gene: TRBV6-4
abundance: -

CDR3aa: CASSPITGDTEAFF
CDR3nt: TGTGCCAGCTCACCCATTACGGGAGACACTGAAGCTTTCTTT
j_gene: TRBJ1-1
d_gene: -
v_gene: TRBV18
abundance: few

CDR3aa: CASSFRGGSHPYEQYF
CDR3nt: TGTGCCAGCAGCTTTCGGGGCGGGAGCCACCCCTACGAGCAGTACTTC
j_gene: TRBJ2-7
d_gene: TRBD2
v_gene: TRBV7-9
abundance: -

CDR3aa: CASSRDRENEKLFF
CDR3nt: TGTGCCAGTAGTCGGGACAGGGAGAATGAAAAACTGTTTTTT
j_gene: TRBJ1-4
d_gene: TRBD1
v_gene: TRBV19
abundance: -

CDR3aa: CASSPRQGGQPQHF
CDR3nt: TGTGCCAGCAGCCCCCGACAGGGAGGTCAGCCCCAGCATTTT
j_gene: TRBJ1-5
d_gene: TRBD1
v_gene: TRBV7-2
abundance: few

CDR3aa: CASSGLASTGELFF
CDR3nt: TGTGCTAGCAGCGGACTAGCGAGTACCGGGGAGCTGTTTTTT
j_gene: TRBJ2-2
d_gene: TRBD2
v_gene: TRBV7-7
abundance: -

CDR3aa: CASSRSPGEIGAGELFF
CDR3nt: TGTGCCAGCAGCCGAAGCCCGGGAGAAATAGGGGCCGGGGAGCTGTTTTTT
j_gene: TRBJ2-2
d_gene: -
v_gene: TRBV7-8
abundance: -

CDR3aa: CASSGAMNTEAFF
CDR3nt: TGTGCCAGCAGTGGGGCTATGAACACTGAAGCTTTCTTT
j_gene: TRBJ1-1
d_gene: -
v_gene: TRBV2
abundance: few

CDR3aa: CASSVSANEKLFF
CDR3nt: TGTGCCAGCAGTGTTTCCGCTAATGAAAAACTGTTTTTT
j_gene: TRBJ1-4
d_gene: -
v_gene: TRBV6-1
abundance: -

CDR3aa: CASSFDRGPQGGQFF
CDR3nt: TGTGCCAGCAGCTTTGACAGGGGGCCCCAGGGGGGGCAGTTCTTC
j_gene: TRBJ2-1
d_gene: TRBD1
v_gene: TRBV7-3
abundance: few

CDR3aa: CASSPGQVGGNTIYF
CDR3nt: TGTGCCAGCAGTCCAGGACAGGTCGGAGGAAACACCATATATTTT
j_gene: TRBJ1-3
d_gene: TRBD1
v_gene: TRBV28
abundance: -

CDR3aa: CASSFSGVRRWNEQFF
CDR3nt: TGCGCCAGCAGCTTTAGCGGGGTACGACGGTGGAATGAGCAGTTCTTC
j_gene: TRBJ2-1
d_gene: TRBD2
v_gene: TRBV5-1
abundance: -

CDR3aa: CASSEQSYNEQFF
CDR3nt: TGTGCCAGCAGTGAACAGTCCTACAATGAGCAGTTCTTC
j_gene: TRBJ2-1
d_gene: -
v_gene: TRBV2
abundance: once

CDR3aa: CASSQSSGRYEQYF
CDR3nt: TGTGCCAGCAGCCAATCTAGCGGGCGCTACGAGCAGTACTTC
j_gene: TRBJ2-7
d_gene: TRBD2
v_gene: TRBV4-2
abundance: few

CDR3aa: CASSYAGQVYGYTF
CDR3nt: TGTGCCAGCAGTTACGCCGGACAGGTTTATGGCTACACCTTC
j_gene: TRBJ1-2
d_gene: TRBD1
v_gene: TRBV6-5
abundance: -

CDR3aa: CASSHSGAEQFF
CDR3nt: TGTGCCAGCAGCCATAGTGGGGCTGAGCAGTTCTTC
j_gene: TRBJ2-1
d_gene: -
v_gene: TRBV6-5
abundance: -